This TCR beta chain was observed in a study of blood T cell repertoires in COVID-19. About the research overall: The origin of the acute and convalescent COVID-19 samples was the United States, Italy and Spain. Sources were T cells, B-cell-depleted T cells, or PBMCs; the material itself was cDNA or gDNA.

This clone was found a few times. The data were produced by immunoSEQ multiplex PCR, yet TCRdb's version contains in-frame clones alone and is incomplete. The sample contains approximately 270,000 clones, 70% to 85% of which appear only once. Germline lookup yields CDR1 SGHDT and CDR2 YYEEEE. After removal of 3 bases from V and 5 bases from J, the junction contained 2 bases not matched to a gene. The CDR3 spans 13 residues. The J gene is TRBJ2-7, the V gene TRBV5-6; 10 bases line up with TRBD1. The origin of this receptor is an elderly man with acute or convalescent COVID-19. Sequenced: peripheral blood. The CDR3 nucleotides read TGTGCCAGCAGCTGGGACAGGGGAAACGAGCAGTACTTC. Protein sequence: CASSWDRGNEQYF.